This TCR beta chain was identified during a study of blood T cell repertoires in COVID-19. Clones were read by immunoSEQ multiplex PCR, and TCRdb kept only the in-frame ones, dropping some. This sample has under 250,000 clones; roughly 90% occur once, and the top ten carry around 2.6%. This receptor was obtained from a woman between 25 and 40 years old with acute COVID-19. The sample taken for sequencing was PBMCs or T cells enriched from blood (not recorded which).

CDR3 loop: CASSSQGSPNTGELFF. CDR3 DNA sequence: TGCGCCAGCAGCTCTCAGGGTTCCCCGAACACCGGGGAGCTGTTTTTT. The rearrangement joins TRBV5-1 to TRBJ2-2; maybe TRBD1 (5 bases). The V end lost 3 bases, the J end lost 0 bases, and 12 bases lay between the germline ends. The CDR3 runs to 16 residues. Per germline, CDR1 SGHRS and CDR2 YFSETQ.